This T cell receptor beta chain was recorded in a study of radiation and T cells in renal cell carcinoma. Study conclusions and caveats: Pretreatment tumor biopsies were lacking, so baseline clonotypes are unknown. In blood, top tumor clones expanded by 2 weeks, shrinking by 4.

The repertoire was sequenced with immunoSEQ multiplex PCR; TCRdb's copy has only in-frame clones and lacks some. The sample shows about 130,000 clones, about four fifths of them seen only once. The time point is: blood 2 weeks post-SBRT. Documented treatment: 15 Gy SBRT to primary tumor, nephrectomy 4 weeks later. This renal cell carcinoma was of the clear cell type. Remarks on this clone: What it binds is not known.

The receptor comes from a man between 45 and 60 years old with renal cell carcinoma. The sequenced sample was blood, obtained from a patient whose treatment included radiotherapy and nephrectomy.

CDR3 sequence (DNA): TGTGCCAGCAGCTCCGTGTCCGTCCAAGAGACCCAGTACTTC. Amino acids: CASSSVSVQETQYF. The rearrangement links TRBV7-9 to TRBJ2-5; D not resolved. V dropped 4 bases and J dropped 1 base, with 10 bases sitting between them. This CDR3 comprises 14 residues. The V gene's germline CDR1 is SEHNR and CDR2 FQNEAQ (reference sequence).